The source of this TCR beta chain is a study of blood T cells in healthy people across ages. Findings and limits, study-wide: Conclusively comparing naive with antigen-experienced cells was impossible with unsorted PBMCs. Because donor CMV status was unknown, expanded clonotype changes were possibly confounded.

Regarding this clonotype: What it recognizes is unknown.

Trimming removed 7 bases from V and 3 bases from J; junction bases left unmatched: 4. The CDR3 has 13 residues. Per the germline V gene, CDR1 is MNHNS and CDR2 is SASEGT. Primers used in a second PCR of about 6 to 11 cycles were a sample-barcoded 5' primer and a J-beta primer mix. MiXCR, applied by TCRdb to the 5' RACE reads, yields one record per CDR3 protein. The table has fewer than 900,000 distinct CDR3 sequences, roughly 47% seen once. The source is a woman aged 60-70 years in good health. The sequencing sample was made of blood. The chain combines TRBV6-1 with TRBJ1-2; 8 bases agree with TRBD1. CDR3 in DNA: TGTGCCAGCATCCTGACAGGGGACTATGGCTACACCTTC. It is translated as CASILTGDYGYTF.